This TCR beta chain was observed in a study of blood T cell repertoires in COVID-19. About the study: Samples taken during acute and convalescent COVID-19 were collected in the United States, Italy and Spain. Sources were T cells, B-cell-depleted T cells, or PBMCs; the material itself was cDNA or gDNA.

Only one count was recorded for this clone. As handled by the study authors: Amplification from reference gene primers served as the basis for estimated nucleated cell counts. Clones were sequenced by immunoSEQ multiplex PCR, and TCRdb holds only the in-frame ones, with some missing. The DNA gave D and trimming, while V, J and clone size come from that table. The table shows approximately 200,000 clones, with about 88% occurring only once. The TCR was taken from a middle-aged man with acute or convalescent COVID-19. The specimen sequenced was peripheral blood.

CDR3 DNA: TGTGCCAGTAGTTCGGGGACTAGCGGGTCGATCCTGAGCTCCTACAATGAGCAGTTCTTC. It codes for CASSSGTSGSILSSYNEQFF. J is TRBJ2-1 and V is TRBV19; the match to TRBD2 covers 12 bases. This CDR3 region has 20 residues. The germline CDR1 and CDR2 sequences are LNHDA and SQIVND (reference sequence). The ends lost 5 bases at V and 0 bases at J; junction bases unmatched: 14.